The clone carrying this TCR beta chain was counted a single time. The sample originates from a study of long-term antiretroviral therapy in people with HIV. An immunoSEQ assay, version v3.0, was performed at survey level. TCRdb keeps only in-frame clones here, not all; method: immunoSEQ multiplex PCR. Among some 23,000 clones, 79% were seen once, and the ten largest hold more than 8%. The CDR3 runs to 15 residues. Per the germline V gene, CDR1 is LGHNA and CDR2 is YSLEER. V was clipped by 1 base and J by 2 bases, with 12 bases between them. There were roughly 0.95-11 million cryopreserved PBMC in the samples before DNA extraction.

The chain joins TRBV4-3 to TRBJ2-7; possibly TRBD1 or TRBD2 for D (6 bases each). The TCR comes from a woman between 40 and 55 years old with HIV. Sample: unsorted PBMCs, taken 1.2 years after starting antiretroviral therapy. For the CDR3, the DNA is TGCGCCAGCAGCCAAGCCCTAGGGGGGCCCTACGAGCAGTACTTC. Translated: CASSQALGGPYEQYF.